A single sample is the source of the 23 T cell receptor beta chains below, sequenced in a study of blood T cell repertoires in COVID-19. TCRdb's copy holds only in-frame clones and misses some; the assay was immunoSEQ multiplex PCR. This table has some 250,000 clones, roughly 86% appearing once. The source material was peripheral blood. The receptor set was obtained from a woman in her twenties or thirties with acute or convalescent COVID-19.

The CDR3 DNA is TGTGCCAGCAGGGAGCGGACTAGCGGGGCCTACAATGAGCAGTTCTTC. Its protein product is CASRERTSGAYNEQFF. The chain links TRBV5-4 to TRBJ2-1; 12 bases map to TRBD2. The CDR3 is made up of 16 amino acids. J lost 2 bases, V lost 5 bases, and 5 bases had no gene match. Germline V gene sequence: CDR1 SGHNT, CDR2 YYREEE (reference sequence).

This clone came up once. The genes are TRBV7-9 and TRBJ2-1; 8 nucleotides align to TRBD1. The CDR3 totals 13 residues. V was pared by 0 bases and J by 10 bases, with 2 bases of the junction left unmatched. Germline values: CDR1 SEHNR, CDR2 FQNEAQ (reference sequence). CDR3 sequence: CASSLAPGGEQFF. Here the CDR3 DNA reads TGTGCCAGCAGCTTAGCGCCAGGGGGCGAGCAGTTCTTC.

This chain connects TRBV25-1 to TRBJ1-2, with D tentatively TRBD1 (6 bases). V lost 5 bases and J 3 bases, leaving 13 bases between the germline ends. Germline V gene sequence: CDR1 MGHDK, CDR2 SYGVNS. The CDR3 has 14 residues. The CDR3, as DNA: TGTGCCAGCAGTCCCCCAGGGGAATACTATGGCTACACCTTC. Translation gives CASSPPGEYYGYTF.

This clone has more than one count but fewer than ten. The gene calls are TRBV30 and TRBJ2-7; D may be TRBD2 (6 bases). Per germline, CDR1 GTSNPN and CDR2 SVGIG (reference sequence). Trimming pared 0 bases from V and 0 bases from J, leaving 12 bases between. The CDR3 runs 15 residues. The CDR3 spells CAWSVWRGGSYEQYF. CDR3 nucleotides: TGTGCCTGGAGTGTCTGGAGGGGAGGCTCCTACGAGCAGTACTTC.

The rearrangement links TRBV19 to TRBJ2-2; D possibly corresponds to TRBD2 (6 bases). CDR3 size: 16 residues. From germline, CDR1 is LNHDA and CDR2 SQIVND (reference sequence). The ends were cut back, 3 bases at V and 4 bases at J, with 15 bases in the middle. This chain's CDR3 is CASSIPGGGTTGELFF. The CDR3 nucleotides read TGTGCCAGTAGTATTCCGGGTGGAGGGACCACCGGGGAGCTGTTTTTT.

In this sample, this clone turned up a few times. The chain recombines TRBV7-8 with TRBJ2-2, with 8 positions matching TRBD1. The CDR3 totals 13 residues. CDR1 is SGHVS, CDR2 FQNEAQ, per germline. This CDR3 reads CGVADREKGELFF. CDR3 bases: TGTGGAGTCGCGGACAGGGAGAAGGGGGAGCTGTTTTTT.

Of note for this clone: Other DNA sequences from this sample encode an identical CDR3 as well. V gene TRBV5-1 combines with J gene TRBJ1-2; 9 positions match TRBD1. The CDR3 loop spans 13 amino acids. J was trimmed by 6 bases and V by 4 bases; bases with no gene match: 4. Germline V lookup: CDR1 SGHRS, CDR2 YFSETQ. The CDR3 is CASSLGQGDGYTF. CDR3 coding DNA: TGCGCCAGCAGCCTGGGACAGGGCGATGGCTACACCTTC.

The chain carries TRBV20-1 and TRBJ2-7, with 10 bases identical to TRBD1. Trimming took 3 bases from V and 7 from J; bases not matched to a gene: 3. This CDR3 has 12 residues. The germline gives CDR1 DFQATT, CDR2 SNEGSKA (reference sequence). In DNA form, the CDR3 reads TGCAGTGCTAGTGGGACAGGGGTAGAGCAGTACTTC. Translating it yields CSASGTGVEQYF.

The CDR3 DNA reads TGCAGTGCTAGTGTCGGACAGGGCCTATACTTC. It specifies CSASVGQGLYF. The rearrangement uses TRBV20-1 and TRBJ2-5; 8 positions match TRBD1. V shed 3 bases and J 14 bases; nucleotides not matched to a gene: 8. Germline-derived CDR1 and CDR2 are DFQATT and SNEGSKA (reference sequence). This CDR3 contains 11 residues.

The gene calls are TRBV5-1 and TRBJ2-3, with TRBD2 matching 14 bases. This CDR3 has 15 residues. Looked up from germline, CDR1 is SGHRS and CDR2 is YFSETQ. Trimming at V came to 3 bases and at J to 13 bases, leaving 10 bases not matched to a gene. This CDR3 is CASSSQTTSGRAEYF. Here the CDR3 DNA reads TGCGCCAGCAGCTCCCAAACGACTAGCGGGAGGGCAGAGTATTTT.

The V call is TRBV5-6, the J call TRBJ2-3, with D possibly being TRBD2 (6 bases). Germline CDR1 and CDR2: SGHDT and YYEEEE. The CDR3 totals 15 residues. Trimming cost V 0 bases and J 1 base, with 9 bases left between them. The CDR3 is CASSLEGLRTDTQYF. The CDR3 nucleotides are TGTGCCAGCAGCTTGGAGGGACTTCGCACAGATACGCAGTATTTT.

The V and J genes are TRBV5-4 and TRBJ1-4; a possible D gene is TRBD1 (5 bases). Trimming removed 4 bases from V and 7 bases from J, with 11 bases in between. Germline assignment: CDR1 SGHNT and CDR2 YYREEE (reference sequence). The CDR3 totals 13 residues. CDR3 in amino acids: CASSGGRTEKLFF. CDR3 nucleotides: TGTGCCAGCAGCGGGGGGAGGACTGAAAAACTGTTTTTT.

The rearrangement joins TRBV10-2 to TRBJ2-7, with 7 bases identical to TRBD2. Germline CDR1 reads WSHSY; CDR2 reads SAAADI. The junction had 5 bases not matched to a gene; V was cut back by 4 bases and J by 2 bases. This CDR3 contains 14 residues. The CDR3 DNA follows: TGCGCCAGCAGTGGACTAGCCGACGCCTACGAGCAGTACTTC. Amino acid sequence: CASSGLADAYEQYF.

This chain connects TRBV7-3 to TRBJ2-7; TRBD2 matches at 10 bases. The CDR3 sequence is 13 residues long. The J segment lost 4 bases and the V segment lost 10 bases, leaving 7 bases of the junction unmatched. Looked up from germline, CDR1 is SGHTA and CDR2 is FQGTGA. The CDR3 DNA reads TGTGCCACCGCCCGGACTAGCGGATACGAGCAGTACTTC. Amino acids: CATARTSGYEQYF.

This clone was observed a single time. J is TRBJ2-7 and V is TRBV11-3; TRBD2 matches 11 bases. V dropped 4 bases and J dropped 9; count of bases not matched to a gene: 11. The CDR3 sequence is 15 residues long. The V gene's germline CDR1 is SGHNT and CDR2 YENEEA. Here the CDR3 reads CASSSTTSGIWMQYF. The CDR3 DNA is TGTGCCAGCAGCTCTACGACTAGCGGGATCTGGATGCAGTACTTC.

The V and J genes are TRBV6-5 and TRBJ1-4; a weak D match, TRBD1 (5 bases). The germline V gene encodes CDR1 MNHEY and CDR2 SVGAGI. The CDR3 is made up of 15 amino acids. Trimming took off 5 bases at V and 2 bases at J, with 12 bases between the two ends. The CDR3: CASSTGRLTNEKLFF. The CDR3 DNA is TGTGCCAGCAGTACAGGACGGCTGACTAATGAAAAACTGTTTTTT.

The chain combines TRBV6-5 with TRBJ2-7; D is perhaps TRBD1 (5 bases). Trimming removed 7 bases at V and 6 bases at J, with 16 bases between. The germline V gene encodes CDR1 MNHEY and CDR2 SVGAGI. The CDR3 is 13 amino acids. The CDR3 nucleotides are TGTGCCAGCACCAGCCCAGGGTGGGGCGAGCAGTACTTC. Protein: CASTSPGWGEQYF.

The CDR3 is CASRLGGNTIYF. The CDR3 nucleotides read TGTGCCAGCAGACTAGGGGGAAACACCATATATTTT. The J gene is TRBJ1-3, the V gene TRBV7-9, with D hard to call. With 6 bases removed from V and 4 bases from J, the gap between germline ends came to 7 bases. The germline CDR1 and CDR2 sequences are SEHNR and FQNEAQ (reference sequence). The CDR3 runs 12 residues.

This rearrangement joins TRBV9 to TRBJ2-6; D is undetermined. Germline V gene sequence: CDR1 SGDLS, CDR2 YYNGEE. V lost 1 base and J 0 bases, leaving 11 bases between the germline ends. The CDR3 is 17 amino acids. CDR3 in DNA: TGTGCCAGCAGCGTATTGGGCAGTAGCTCTGGGGCCAACGTCCTGACTTTC. Encoded protein: CASSVLGSSSGANVLTF. Combining the CDR3 with reference TRBV9 and TRBJ2-6 gives the whole variable domain DSGVTQTPKHLITATGQRVTLRCSPRSGDLSVYWYQQSLDQGLQFLIQYYNGEERAKGNILERFSAQQFPDLHSELNLSSLELGDSALYFCASSVLGSSSGANVLTFGAGSRLTVL.

This chain connects TRBV30 to TRBJ2-5; 10 nucleotides agree with TRBD2. There are 14 residues in the CDR3. CDR1 is GTSNPN and CDR2 is SVGIG in the germline V gene (reference sequence). The junction had 1 base not matched to a gene; V was cut back by 2 bases and J by 1 base. The CDR3 region is CAWSLAGVQETQYF. The DNA of the CDR3 is TGTGCCTGGAGTCTAGCGGGGGTCCAAGAGACCCAGTACTTC.

This chain joins TRBV7-8 and TRBJ1-2; D is possibly TRBD1 (6 bases). The CDR3 runs 15 residues. Trimming shortened V by 5 bases and J by 2 bases, and 15 bases separated the two germline ends. Germline CDR1 and CDR2: SGHVS and FQNEAQ. The CDR3 DNA reads TGTGCCAGCAGCCCCGCCGGGACAAACAACTATGGCTACACCTTC. It specifies CASSPAGTNNYGYTF. The whole variable domain, remainder taken from reference TRBV7-8 and TRBJ1-2, is GAGVSQSPRYKVAKRGQDVALRCDPISGHVSLFWYQQALGQGPEFLTYFQNEAQLDKSGLPSDRFFAERPEGSVSTLKIQRTQQEDSAVYLCASSPAGTNNYGYTFGSGTRLTVV.

This rearrangement joins TRBV5-5 to TRBJ1-1; 9 bases fit TRBD1. The germline CDR1 and CDR2 sequences are SGHKS and YYEKEE (reference sequence). The V and J ends lost 3 bases and 8 bases, in that order; junction bases with no gene match: 14. The CDR3 covers 16 residues. Here the CDR3 DNA reads TGTGCCAGCAGCTCTCATTTGGGACAGGGCCTCGGAGAAGCTTTCTTT. It translates to CASSSHLGQGLGEAFF.

This clone turned up a few times. The rearrangement links TRBV3-1 (or the pseudogene TRBV3-2) to TRBJ2-1, with 9 bases fitting TRBD2. This CDR3 has 17 residues. The ends lost 4 bases at V and 4 bases at J; junction bases unmatched: 11. Germline lookup yields CDR1 LGHDT and CDR2 YNNKEL (reference sequence). CDR3 bases: TGTGCCAGCAGCCCGATGAGCCCGACTAGCGGATACAATGAGCAGTTCTTC. Translating gives CASSPMSPTSGYNEQFF.